The 23 T cell receptor beta chains in this list originate from one sample, sequenced in a study of regulatory T cells in long-lasting Graves disease. HTBI primers from iRepertoire and Arm-PCR of CDR3 regions yielded the TCR beta libraries. In TCRdb, the multiplex PCR reads were re-called with MiXCR into one record per CDR3 protein. The sample consists of almost 350,000 distinct CDR3 sequences, about 18% of them appearing once. The time point was: persistent/refractory GD, antithyroid drugs over 5 years with positive TRAb. The TCR library was made from RNA that had been extracted from PBMCs in TRIzol. The source material was peripheral blood mononuclear cells (PBMCs), sampled when the disease was refractory, from a patient treated with antithyroid drugs. Every receptor here comes from a female donor with Graves disease.

This chain uses TRBV20-1 with TRBJ1-5, with a tentative D call TRBD1 (5 bases). Per the germline V gene, CDR1 is DFQATT and CDR2 is SNEGSKA (reference sequence). The CDR3 runs 18 residues. V lost 0 bases and J lost 0, with 18 bases in between. The CDR3 region is CSARDPDKGTYSNQPQHF. CDR3 DNA sequence: TGCAGTGCTAGAGATCCGGACAAGGGAACTTATAGCAATCAGCCCCAGCATTTT.

This clonotype was seen more than once but under ten times. V gene TRBV19 combines with J gene TRBJ1-2, with 8 bases matching TRBD1. The germline V gene encodes CDR1 LNHDA and CDR2 SQIVND (reference sequence). There are 16 residues in the CDR3. The junction had 10 bases not matched to a gene; V was cut back by 4 bases and J by 3 bases. CDR3 coding DNA: TGTGCCAGTAGTACCCCTTGGACAGGGAGGGACTATGGCTACACCTTC. Protein product: CASSTPWTGRDYGYTF.

This clonotype was seen repeatedly, ten times or more. The chain recombines TRBV11-2 with TRBJ2-7; TRBD2 agrees at 12 bases. The ends lost 6 bases at V and 3 bases at J; junction bases unmatched: 3. This CDR3 has 14 amino acids. The germline V gene encodes CDR1 SGHAT and CDR2 FQNNGV. DNA of the CDR3: TGTGCCAGCAGTTGGACTAGCGGGATCTACGAGCAGTACTTC. Its translation: CASSWTSGIYEQYF.

The chain uses TRBV6-1 and TRBJ1-5; 7 positions agree with TRBD1. The germline V gene encodes CDR1 MNHNS and CDR2 SASEGT. This CDR3 spans 16 amino acids. The J segment lost 6 bases and the V segment lost 4 bases, leaving 12 bases of the junction unmatched. The CDR3: CASSVSLAGGVQPQHF. The DNA of the CDR3 is TGTGCCAGCAGTGTCAGTTTGGCAGGGGGGGTTCAGCCCCAGCATTTT.

The table lists this clonotype with many counts. The rearrangement joins TRBV19 to TRBJ1-5, with D possibly matching TRBD1 (5 bases). Looked up from germline, CDR1 is LNHDA and CDR2 is SQIVND (reference sequence). The CDR3 totals 16 residues. Between the trimmed V and J ends, which lost 3 bases and 6 bases, there was a span of 18 bases. As DNA, the CDR3 is TGTGCCAGTAGTATTCGGGGGGGTGAGGACCGTCAGCCCCAGCATTTT. It translates to CASSIRGGEDRQPQHF.

The chain carries TRBV27 and TRBJ1-4; D not resolved. V gave up 4 bases and J gave up 7 bases, with 16 bases separating them. The CDR3 extends over 15 amino acids. The germline gives CDR1 MNHEY, CDR2 SMNVEV (reference sequence). The CDR3 DNA sequence: TGTGCCAGCAGTTCATTCAAACCAATGAGTGAAAAACTGTTTTTT. Its protein is CASSSFKPMSEKLFF.

This clonotype occurred many times. The chain joins TRBV20-1 to TRBJ2-5; D not resolved. The germline V gene has CDR1 DFQATT and CDR2 SNEGSKA (reference sequence). This CDR3 contains 13 residues. V gave up 3 bases and J gave up 2 bases, with 10 bases separating them. The CDR3 DNA follows: TGCAGTGCTAGTTTGACTTTTCAAGAGACCCAGTACTTC. It codes for CSASLTFQETQYF.

The chain couples TRBV5-1 to TRBJ2-7; 7 bases agree with TRBD1. The CDR3 extends over 15 amino acids. Germline V gene data show CDR1 as SGHRS and CDR2 as YFSETQ. V trimming: 3 bases; J trimming: 2 bases; junction bases outside the gene matches: 8. CDR3 amino acids: CASSSRQGPPYEQYF. DNA of the CDR3: TGCGCCAGCAGCTCCCGACAGGGACCACCCTACGAGCAGTACTTC.

This clonotype was detected many times. This sequence joins TRBV6-1 and TRBJ1-4; D is possibly TRBD1 (5 bases). The CDR3 is made up of 14 amino acids. Trimming removed 6 bases from V and 10 bases from J, with 18 bases in between. Germline values: CDR1 MNHNS, CDR2 SASEGT. CDR3 sequence reads: CASREDGGVGKLFF. CDR3 bases: TGTGCCAGCAGAGAGGACGGGGGAGTGGGAAAACTGTTTTTT.

The genes are TRBV20-1 and TRBJ2-7, with 7 bases identical to TRBD2. The junction had 8 bases not matched to a gene; V was cut back by 5 bases and J by 1 base. Germline V gene data show CDR1 as DFQATT and CDR2 as SNEGSKA (reference sequence). This CDR3 comprises 14 residues. The CDR3 DNA is TGCAGTGCTGCCTGGACGCGGGGGTCCTACGAGCAGTACTTC. Translation gives CSAAWTRGSYEQYF.

Only a few counts were recorded for this clonotype. The chain links TRBV4-1 to TRBJ1-2; possible D gene TRBD1, 6 bases. This CDR3 has 15 amino acids. Germline CDR1 reads MGHRA; CDR2 reads YSYEKL. V gave up 6 bases and J gave up 3 bases, with 17 bases separating them. The CDR3 loop reads CASRPTGRLDYGYTF. The CDR3 nucleotides are TGCGCCAGCAGACCTACAGGGCGGCTGGACTATGGCTACACCTTC.

In this sample, this clonotype turned up many times. This chain joins TRBV18 and TRBJ2-5; D tentatively reads TRBD1 or TRBD2 (5 bases each). Germline V gene data show CDR1 as KGHSH and CDR2 as LQKENI. The CDR3 runs 13 residues. Trimming removed 3 bases from V and 5 bases from J, with 10 bases in between. CDR3 nucleotide sequence: TGTGCCAGCTCACCGGGGGTCGGGGAGACCCAGTACTTC. The encoded protein is CASSPGVGETQYF.

This clonotype was seen once. The chain carries TRBV6-2 or TRBV6-3 and TRBJ2-2, with D perhaps given as TRBD1 or TRBD2 (6 bases each). Germline V gene data show CDR1 as MNHEY and CDR2 as SVGEGT. Trimming stripped 0 bases from V and 10 bases from J, with 15 bases between. CDR3 size: 15 residues. In DNA, the CDR3 is TGTGCCAGCAGTTACTCGGTCTCGGGGGCGGCGGAGCTGTTTTTT. It translates to CASSYSVSGAAELFF.

The genes are TRBV18 and TRBJ2-7, with D possibly being TRBD1 (5 bases). This CDR3 has 15 amino acids. Per the germline V gene, CDR1 is KGHSH and CDR2 is LQKENI. The V and J ends lost 3 bases and 2 bases respectively, with 14 bases between them. The CDR3 DNA follows: TGTGCCAGCTCACCTGAATTAGGGGTTCCCTACGAGCAGTACTTC. The encoded protein is CASSPELGVPYEQYF. The whole variable domain, filled in from reference TRBV18 and TRBJ2-7, reads NAGVMQNPRHLVRRRGQEARLRCSPMKGHSHVYWYRQLPEEGLKFMVYLQKENIIDESGMPKERFSAEFPKEGPSILRIQQVVRGDSAAYFCASSPELGVPYEQYFGPGTRLTVT.

A few counts support this clonotype. The chain uses TRBV7-2 and TRBJ1-3; no clear D gene. Germline loops: CDR1 SGHTA, CDR2 FQGNSA. There are 14 residues in the CDR3. V dropped 1 base and J dropped 2 bases, with 6 bases sitting between them. CDR3 protein: CASSLGSAGNTIYF. Here the CDR3 DNA reads TGTGCCAGCAGCTTAGGGAGCGCTGGAAACACCATATATTTT. The full variable domain, its missing parts supplied by reference TRBV7-2 and TRBJ1-3, is GAGVSQSPSNKVTEKGKDVELRCDPISGHTALYWYRQSLGQGLEFLIYFQGNSAPDKSGLPSDRFSAERTGGSVSTLTIQRTQQEDSAVYLCASSLGSAGNTIYFGEGSWLTVV.

This clonotype has more than one count but fewer than ten. The genes are TRBV30 and TRBJ2-1; 12 bases match TRBD2. There are 16 residues in the CDR3. Trimming took 3 bases from V and 10 from J; bases not matched to a gene: 13. Germline V gene data show CDR1 as GTSNPN and CDR2 as SVGIG (reference sequence). In DNA, the CDR3 is TGTGCCTGGAGCCTGGCTCTAGCGGGGGGGCCGTTGGAGCAGTTCTTC. Its protein product is CAWSLALAGGPLEQFF.

The sample holds many counts of this clonotype. The chain links TRBV6-5 to TRBJ1-5; D gene ambiguous. CDR3 length: 12 residues. The V end was cut by 2 bases, the J end by 6 bases, with 5 bases between. Germline V gene lookup returns CDR1 MNHEY and CDR2 SVGAGI. In DNA, the CDR3 is TGTGCCAGCAGTTACCCGGGTCAGCCCCAGCATTTT. This encodes CASSYPGQPQHF.

The chain is built from TRBV7-2 and TRBJ2-1; 15 bases agree with TRBD2. The CDR3 is made up of 18 amino acids. Looked up from germline, CDR1 is SGHTA and CDR2 is FQGNSA. V was clipped by 4 bases and J by 0 bases; unmatched bases: 4. In DNA, the CDR3 is TGTGCCAGCAGCTCCGGACTAGCGGGGGGGAGCTCCTACAATGAGCAGTTCTTC. Protein: CASSSGLAGGSSYNEQFF.

This clonotype was seen repeatedly, ten times or more. The chain links TRBV19 to TRBJ1-2; 7 nucleotides agree with TRBD1. This CDR3 region has 14 residues. Losses at the gene ends were 7 bases for V and 3 bases for J; bases not matched to a gene: 8. Looked up from germline, CDR1 is LNHDA and CDR2 is SQIVND (reference sequence). CDR3 sequence reads: CASNPGQAYYGYTF. As DNA, the CDR3 is TGTGCCAGTAATCCAGGACAGGCTTACTATGGCTACACCTTC.

This clonotype was counted a few times. This chain links TRBV9 with TRBJ2-7; TRBD1 agrees at 9 bases. This CDR3 spans 15 amino acids. V lost 2 bases, J lost 3 bases, and 6 bases stayed unmatched. Per germline, CDR1 SGDLS and CDR2 YYNGEE. CDR3 sequence reads: CASSVGTGSGYEQYF. For the CDR3, the DNA is TGTGCCAGCAGCGTCGGGACAGGGAGCGGCTACGAGCAGTACTTC.

Points on this clonotype: A far larger clone is only one base removed, so a read error is likely. The J gene is TRBJ1-2, the V gene TRBV12-3 or TRBV12-4; D gene uncertain. The V and J ends lost 5 bases and 1 base respectively, with 20 bases between them. The CDR3 is 17 residues long. CDR3 nucleotide sequence: TGTGCCAGCAGTGGACCATGGAGGACGACGGTTAACTATGGCTACACCTTC. Amino acid sequence: CASSGPWRTTVNYGYTF.

The V call is TRBV28, the J call TRBJ1-2; weak D call: TRBD1 (6 bases). This CDR3 comprises 14 residues. The V gene's germline CDR1 is MDHEN and CDR2 SYDVKM. The V and J ends lost 2 bases and 6 bases respectively, with 13 bases between them. The CDR3 nucleotides read TGTGCCAGCAGTTTAAATATACGGGGGCATGGCTACACCTTC. It translates to CASSLNIRGHGYTF.

This chain joins TRBV7-9 and TRBJ1-2; tentative D call: TRBD1 (5 bases). The CDR3 spans 13 residues. Trimming pared 6 bases from V and 6 bases from J, leaving 14 bases between. Germline V gene sequence: CDR1 SEHNR, CDR2 FQNEAQ (reference sequence). The CDR3 DNA reads TGTGCCAGCAGATCATTATCAGGGCATGGCTACACCTTC. It yields the protein CASRSLSGHGYTF.